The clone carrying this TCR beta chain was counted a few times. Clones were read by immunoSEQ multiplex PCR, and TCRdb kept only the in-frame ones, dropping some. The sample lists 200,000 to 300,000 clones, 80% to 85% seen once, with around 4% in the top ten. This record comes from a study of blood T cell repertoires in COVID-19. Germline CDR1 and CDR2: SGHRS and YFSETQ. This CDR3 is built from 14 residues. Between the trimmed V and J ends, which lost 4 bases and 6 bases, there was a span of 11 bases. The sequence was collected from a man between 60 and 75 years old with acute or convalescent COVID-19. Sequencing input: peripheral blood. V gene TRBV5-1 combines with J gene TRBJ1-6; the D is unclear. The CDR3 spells CASSQTLANSPLHF. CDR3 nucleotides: TGCGCCAGCAGCCAGACTCTTGCTAATTCACCCCTCCACTTT.